The 25 T cell receptor beta chains below come from one sample, sequenced in a study of chronic HIV infection and antiretroviral therapy. TCRdb called the 5' RACE reads again in MiXCR, with one record for every CDR3 protein. This sample yields under 55,000 distinct CDR3 sequences, of which approximately 19% are seen a single time; 2.8% belongs to the top ten. Sequencing input: peripheral blood. The receptor set was obtained from an adult who had HIV and had not received antiretroviral therapy, or was an uninfected healthy control (not recorded which).

This clonotype came up a few times. This chain joins TRBV4-2 and TRBJ2-1; D is perhaps TRBD1 (6 bases). Trimming removed 1 base from V and 10 bases from J, with 17 bases in between. CDR3 length equals 15 residues. Per germline, CDR1 LGHNA and CDR2 YNFKEQ. CDR3 in DNA: TGTGCCAGCAGCCAAGTTTGGCAGGGGCGAAGAGAGCAGTTCTTC. Amino acids: CASSQVWQGRREQFF.

This clonotype was seen a few times. The rearrangement links TRBV4-1 to TRBJ2-1, with D perhaps matching TRBD2 (5 bases). Germline V gene sequence: CDR1 MGHRA, CDR2 YSYEKL. The CDR3 is 16 amino acids. V was pared by 0 bases and J by 1 base, with 10 bases between. The CDR3 sequence: CASSQDRGGSYNEQFF. As DNA, the CDR3 is TGCGCCAGCAGCCAAGATAGAGGCGGGTCCTACAATGAGCAGTTCTTC.

This clonotype turned up a few times. J is TRBJ1-1 and V is TRBV7-9, with D possibly TRBD1 on 6 matching bases. This CDR3 contains 16 residues. V lost 6 bases and J 0 bases, leaving 17 bases between the germline ends. Germline V gene sequence: CDR1 SEHNR, CDR2 FQNEAQ (reference sequence). This chain's CDR3 is CASSFRGMGVNTEAFF. CDR3 nucleotide sequence: TGTGCCAGCAGTTTCAGGGGAATGGGTGTGAACACTGAAGCTTTCTTT. Together with reference TRBV7-9 and TRBJ1-1, the CDR3 gives the full variable domain: DTGVSQNPRHKITKRGQNVTFRCDPISEHNRLYWYRQTLGQGPEFLTYFQNEAQLEKSRLLSDRFSAERPKGSFSTLEIQRTEQGDSAMYLCASSFRGMGVNTEAFFGQGTRLTVV.

This clonotype was recorded at least ten times. The genes are TRBV10-3 and TRBJ1-1; D uncertain. V lost 4 bases to trimming and J lost 2 bases, with 8 bases between them. Per germline, CDR1 ENHRY and CDR2 SYGVKD. This CDR3 spans 13 amino acids. CDR3 sequence: CAISGGDNTEAFF. The CDR3 nucleotides are TGTGCCATCAGTGGCGGGGATAACACTGAAGCTTTCTTT.

The CDR3 nucleotides read TGTGCCAGCAGCAACTCCAGGACCCAAGAGACCCAGTACTTC. Its protein is CASSNSRTQETQYF. The V call is TRBV21-1, the J call TRBJ2-5. TRBV21-1 represents a pseudogene. The CDR3 is 14 residues long.

The CDR3 protein is CSVEPGYGYTF. The CDR3 region has the DNA TGCAGCGTTGAACCGGGCTATGGCTACACCTTC. The gene calls are TRBV29-1 and TRBJ1-2; no reliable D call. The CDR3 totals 11 residues. From germline, CDR1 is SQVTM and CDR2 ANQGSEA. Trimming removed 2 bases at V and 4 bases at J, with 5 bases between.

The rearrangement joins TRBV3-1 to TRBJ2-3, with 13 bases aligning to TRBD2. The CDR3 is made up of 17 amino acids. The germline V gene has CDR1 LGHDT and CDR2 YNNKEL (reference sequence). V lost 4 bases and J lost 2; bases outside the gene matches: 6. The CDR3 nucleotides read TGTGCCAGCAGCCGGGGGACTAGCGGGACATCCACAGATACGCAGTATTTT. Its translation: CASSRGTSGTSTDTQYF.

This clonotype turned up a few times. CDR3 in amino acids: CASSRTVNSYEQYF. The CDR3 region has the DNA TGCGCCAGCAGCCGGACCGTCAACTCCTACGAGCAGTACTTC. The chain has TRBV4-1 and TRBJ2-7, with no clear D. CDR3 length: 14 amino acids. The V and J ends lost 4 bases and 0 bases respectively, with 10 bases between them. Germline values: CDR1 MGHRA, CDR2 YSYEKL.

This clonotype was counted only a few times. The chain recombines TRBV28 with TRBJ2-2; TRBD2 matches at 10 bases. J gave up 6 bases and V 3 bases, and 4 bases lay outside the gene matches. The CDR3 contains 15 residues. The germline V gene has CDR1 MDHEN and CDR2 SYDVKM. Written as DNA, the CDR3 is TGTGCCAGCAGTTTGGTAGCGGGAGGTGCCGGGGAGCTGTTTTTT. Translation: CASSLVAGGAGELFF. The entire variable domain, with the rest obtained from reference TRBV28 and TRBJ2-2, is as follows: DVKVTQSSRYLVKRTGEKVFLECVQDMDHENMFWYRQDPGLGLRLIYFSYDVKMKEKGDIPEGYSVSREKKERFSLILESASTNQTSMYLCASSLVAGGAGELFFGEGSRLTVL.

The CDR3 is CSAQGATNEKLFF. The CDR3 DNA sequence: TGCAGCGCTCAGGGGGCAACTAATGAAAAACTGTTTTTT. The rearrangement joins TRBV29-1 to TRBJ1-4; 7 bases match TRBD1. Trimming removed 7 bases from V and 0 bases from J; junction bases left unmatched: 2. The CDR3 runs 13 residues. Germline V gene lookup returns CDR1 SQVTM and CDR2 ANQGSEA.

This clonotype was counted between two and nine times. The rearrangement joins TRBV28 to TRBJ1-5; D is undetermined. This CDR3 contains 15 residues. V was pared by 6 bases and J by 0 bases, with 12 bases between. CDR1 MDHEN and CDR2 SYDVKM come from the germline V gene. The CDR3 nucleotides are TGTGCCAGCAGCACCGCGGGGTATAGCAATCAGCCCCAGCATTTT. It is translated as CASSTAGYSNQPQHF.

Regarding this clonotype: At one end the junction does not follow the germline gene, possibly because of a read error. The chain recombines TRBV9 with TRBJ2-1, with TRBD2 identical over 8 bases. This CDR3 comprises 16 residues. Germline loops: CDR1 SGDLS, CDR2 YYNGEE. CDR3 coding DNA: TGTGCCAGCAGCGTAGCGGGAGGGCCTCCAGATAATGTGCAGTTCTTC. The encoded protein is CASSVAGGPPDNVQFF.

This clonotype was counted between two and nine times. The chain couples TRBV3-1 to TRBJ1-5; D remains unclear. The CDR3 consists of 15 residues. CDR1 LGHDT and CDR2 YNNKEL come from the germline V gene (reference sequence). V lost 4 bases, J lost 0 bases, and 10 bases lay in between. CDR3 in amino acids: CASSLTGYSNQPQHF. DNA of the CDR3: TGTGCCAGCAGCCTCACGGGTTATAGCAATCAGCCCCAGCATTTT.

CDR3 bases: TGTGCCAGCAGTTTTCTGGGCAACTATGGCTACACCTTC. Protein: CASSFLGNYGYTF. The V call is TRBV28, the J call TRBJ1-2; D not resolved. With 3 bases removed from V and 2 bases from J, the gap between germline ends came to 7 bases. Germline V gene lookup returns CDR1 MDHEN and CDR2 SYDVKM. This CDR3 contains 13 residues.

This clonotype was observed a few times. The V gene is TRBV29-1, the J gene TRBJ2-3, with 11 bases lining up with TRBD2. The V segment lost 3 bases and the J segment 0 bases; nucleotides outside the gene matches: 8. Germline V lookup: CDR1 SQVTM, CDR2 ANQGSEA. This CDR3 contains 17 residues. CDR3 sequence reads: CSVELAGGPGSTDTQYF. The CDR3 DNA reads as TGCAGCGTTGAGTTAGCGGGAGGGCCGGGGAGCACAGATACGCAGTATTTT.

CDR3 protein: CASSLLGFGELFF. Written as DNA, the CDR3 is TGTGCCAGCAGCCTCTTGGGATTCGGGGAGCTGTTTTTT. J is TRBJ2-2 and V is TRBV28, with D unresolved. V was shortened by 6 bases and J by 7 bases, with 12 bases between the two germline ends. This CDR3 is built from 13 residues. The germline V gene has CDR1 MDHEN and CDR2 SYDVKM.

The rearrangement uses TRBV12-3 or TRBV12-4 and TRBJ1-2, with D tentatively TRBD1 (6 bases). Trimming took off 2 bases at V and 8 bases at J, with 15 bases between the two ends. The CDR3 has 14 residues. The CDR3 reads CASSLSGVQGGYTF. Here the CDR3 DNA reads TGTGCCAGCAGTTTATCGGGGGTACAGGGAGGCTACACCTTC.

This clonotype showed up just a few times. The rearrangement links TRBV12-3 or TRBV12-4 to TRBJ1-3; tentative D call: TRBD1 (5 bases). The CDR3 runs to 15 residues. The ends were cut back, 5 bases at V and 2 bases at J, with 13 bases in the middle. The CDR3 region is CASSRTGGAGNTIYF. CDR3 in DNA: TGTGCCAGCAGTCGCACCGGGGGGGCTGGAAACACCATATATTTT.

This clonotype has a handful of counts. The V call is TRBV18, the J call TRBJ2-4; D perhaps matches TRBD2 (5 bases). Germline V gene sequence: CDR1 KGHSH, CDR2 LQKENI. The CDR3 covers 16 residues. The germline V and J ends were trimmed by 5 bases and 2 bases, with 16 bases remaining between them. Here the CDR3 reads CASSAAFGIPKNIQYF. DNA of the CDR3: TGTGCCAGCTCAGCAGCCTTCGGGATTCCCAAAAACATTCAGTACTTC. Full variable domain (remainder filled in from reference TRBV18 and TRBJ2-4): NAGVMQNPRHLVRRRGQEARLRCSPMKGHSHVYWYRQLPEEGLKFMVYLQKENIIDESGMPKERFSAEFPKEGPSILRIQQVVRGDSAAYFCASSAAFGIPKNIQYFGAGTRLSVL.

The rearrangement joins TRBV28 to TRBJ1-5; D is undetermined. Germline CDR1 is MDHEN and CDR2 is SYDVKM. The CDR3 spans 13 residues. V was clipped by 2 bases and J by 4 bases, with 6 bases between them. Here the CDR3 DNA reads TGTGCCAGCAGTTTAGGGGTAAATCAGCCCCAGCATTTT. It is translated as CASSLGVNQPQHF.

This clonotype was detected a few times. The rearrangement joins TRBV3-1 to TRBJ2-7; a possible D gene is TRBD2 (5 bases). Deletions cut 1 base from V and 5 bases from J, with 18 bases between. The CDR3 sequence is 16 residues long. The germline V gene encodes CDR1 LGHDT and CDR2 YNNKEL (reference sequence). Written as DNA, the CDR3 is TGTGCCAGCAGCCAAGCCCCCCGGAGAGGGAACCACGAGCAGTACTTC. Protein product: CASSQAPRRGNHEQYF.

This clonotype occurred a few times. This sequence joins TRBV3-1 and TRBJ2-1; 10 positions agree with TRBD2. From germline, CDR1 is LGHDT and CDR2 YNNKEL (reference sequence). The ends lost 3 bases at V and 4 bases at J; junction bases unmatched: 9. This CDR3 is 17 amino acids long. The CDR3 reads CASSQHRGAGGYNEQFF. DNA of the CDR3: TGTGCCAGCAGCCAGCACAGGGGAGCGGGAGGGTACAATGAGCAGTTCTTC.

V and J are TRBV15 and TRBJ2-5, with D perhaps assigned TRBD1 or TRBD2 (6 bases each). Trimming stripped 6 bases from V and 5 bases from J, with 16 bases between. The CDR3 runs to 14 residues. Germline CDR1 and CDR2: LNHNV and YYDKDF (reference sequence). CDR3 region: CATRPVGGWETQYF. CDR3 nucleotides: TGTGCCACCAGACCTGTAGGGGGGTGGGAGACCCAGTACTTC.

The chain uses TRBV4-1 and TRBJ1-2, with D unresolved. V was trimmed by 0 bases and J by 4 bases, leaving 15 bases between them. This CDR3 contains 16 residues. CDR1 and CDR2 from the germline V gene are MGHRA and YSYEKL. The CDR3 is CASSQEFEIWGYGYTF. The CDR3 DNA follows: TGCGCCAGCAGCCAAGAGTTTGAAATCTGGGGCTATGGCTACACCTTC.

In its sample, this clonotype is medium-sized (0.01 to 0.1%). The CDR3 protein is CASSLWLQGRTDTQYF. CDR3 sequence (DNA): TGTGCCAGCAGTTTGTGGTTGCAGGGTAGGACAGATACGCAGTATTTT. The rearrangement uses TRBV28 and TRBJ2-3, with D perhaps matching TRBD1 (5 bases). CDR1 and CDR2 (germline): MDHEN, SYDVKM. V lost 3 bases to trimming and J lost 3 bases, with 16 bases between them. This CDR3 is 16 amino acids long.